Only a few counts were recorded for the clone carrying this T cell receptor (beta chain). The junction had 2 bases not matched to a gene; V was cut back by 4 bases and J by 0 bases. The CDR3 spans 14 residues. Germline V gene sequence: CDR1 SEHNR, CDR2 FQNEAQ (reference sequence). Sequencing used immunoSEQ multiplex PCR; TCRdb keeps in-frame clones, though not all of them. The sample carries under 200,000 clones, 80% to 85% recorded once. This sample was taken from a study of blood T cell repertoires in COVID-19. The chain employs TRBV7-9 and TRBJ1-1; 7 bases align to TRBD1. The clonotype comes from a woman in her sixties or seventies with acute or convalescent COVID-19. The sample was peripheral blood. The DNA of the CDR3 is TGTGCCAGCAGCTCGACAGGGATGAACACTGAAGCTTTCTTT. The encoded protein is CASSSTGMNTEAFF.